The 20 T cell receptor beta chains given below trace back to one sample, sequenced in a study of T cells in Graves' hyperthyroidism and ophthalmopathy. There were TCR beta CDR3 regions amplified from RNA transcripts. The HTBI set primed first-round TCR CDR3 RT-PCR. Each CDR3 protein gets one entry after TCRdb re-called the multiplex PCR reads with MiXCR. The table records around 600,000 distinct CDR3 sequences, more than 12% of them present only once. Material: blood. The receptors come from a woman aged 45 to 65 with Graves' ophthalmopathy.

This clonotype was seen more than once but under ten times. The chain couples TRBV28 to TRBJ2-5; 8 positions match TRBD2. The CDR3 length is 15 residues. Looked up from germline, CDR1 is MDHEN and CDR2 is SYDVKM. The junction had 11 bases not matched to a gene; V was cut back by 6 bases and J by 5 bases. The CDR3 protein is CASRPGLGVRETQYF. As DNA, the CDR3 is TGTGCCAGCAGACCGGGACTAGGGGTTAGGGAGACCCAGTACTTC.

In this sample, this clonotype turned up a few times. The gene calls are TRBV6-1 and TRBJ1-2; the match to TRBD1 covers 8 bases. The CDR3 totals 14 residues. V dropped 5 bases and J dropped 4; count of bases not matched to a gene: 6. CDR1 is MNHNS and CDR2 is SASEGT in the germline V gene. DNA of the CDR3: TGTGCCAGCAGTAGGACAGGGTCTCGCTATGGCTACACCTTC. Translation: CASSRTGSRYGYTF.

This clonotype was seen a handful of times. The junction departs from the called germline gene at one end, perhaps through a read error. The chain carries TRBV2 and TRBJ2-7, with 8 bases matching TRBD2. This CDR3 is 13 amino acids long. Germline CDR1 reads SNHLY; CDR2 reads FYNNEI. CDR3 nucleotide sequence: TGTGCCAGCAGGGCGGGAGGTGTTTACGAGCAGCACTTC. Protein sequence: CASRAGGVYEQHF.

Ten or more counts support this clonotype. The rearrangement joins TRBV12-3 or TRBV12-4 to TRBJ1-5, with 7 positions matching TRBD1. Unmatched junction bases numbered 8, after V lost 4 bases and J lost 5 bases. The CDR3 consists of 15 residues. The CDR3 DNA reads TGTGCCAGCAGTTACAGGGGCCGGGGGGATCAGCCCCAGCATTTT. Amino acids: CASSYRGRGDQPQHF.

The chain recombines TRBV6-1 with TRBJ1-1, with D uncertain. V was shortened by 2 bases and J by 7 bases, with 11 bases between the two germline ends. The CDR3 has 13 residues. Germline CDR1 is MNHNS and CDR2 is SASEGT. This CDR3 reads CASSESLTYEAFF. CDR3 nucleotide sequence: TGTGCCAGCAGTGAAAGTCTTACGTATGAAGCTTTCTTT.

Comment on this clonotype: A much larger clone differs from this one at a single base, so this may be a read error. The chain employs TRBV24-1 and TRBJ1-2; 8 bases fit TRBD1. The V gene's germline CDR1 is KGHDR and CDR2 SFDVKD. The CDR3 has 14 residues. The trim removed 6 bases at V and 8 bases at J, leaving 10 bases unmatched. The DNA of the CDR3 is TGTGCCACCAGTAACTCCGGACAGGGCCACGGCTACACCTTC. As protein: CATSNSGQGHGYTF.

This clonotype was found a few times. The chain uses TRBV12-3 or TRBV12-4 and TRBJ2-1; TRBD2 is a possible D gene (5 bases). The germline V and J ends were trimmed by 5 bases and 0 bases, with 11 bases remaining between them. The CDR3 loop spans 15 amino acids. The CDR3 reads CASSHLGSSYNEQFF. The CDR3, as DNA: TGTGCCAGCAGTCATCTAGGGAGCTCCTACAATGAGCAGTTCTTC.

Ten or more counts support this clonotype. The rearrangement joins TRBV27 to TRBJ2-4; 8 nucleotides line up with TRBD1. In germline, CDR1 is MNHEY, CDR2 SMNVEV (reference sequence). With 5 bases clipped from V and 5 bases from J, the junction kept 11 bases outside the gene matches. The CDR3 runs 16 residues. In nucleotides, the CDR3 is TGTGCCAGCAGTCCCCGGGACAGGCCTCCCCAAAACATTCAGTACTTC. Its translation is CASSPRDRPPQNIQYF.

At least ten counts were recorded for this clonotype. CDR3: CASSENPRGETQYF. Here the CDR3 DNA reads TGTGCCAGCAGCGAGAACCCCCGGGGGGAGACCCAGTACTTC. The chain uses TRBV9 and TRBJ2-5, with a possible D match to TRBD2 (6 bases). Trimming stripped 3 bases from V and 5 bases from J, with 14 bases between. CDR1 is SGDLS and CDR2 is YYNGEE in the germline V gene. The CDR3 has 14 amino acids. Complete variable domain (other parts from reference TRBV9 and TRBJ2-5): DSGVTQTPKHLITATGQRVTLRCSPRSGDLSVYWYQQSLDQGLQFLIQYYNGEERAKGNILERFSAQQFPDLHSELNLSSLELGDSALYFCASSENPRGETQYFGPGTRLLVL.

The genes are TRBV20-1 and TRBJ1-1; maybe TRBD1 (6 bases). V lost 2 bases and J lost 1, with 14 bases in between. The CDR3 totals 15 residues. Per the germline V gene, CDR1 is DFQATT and CDR2 is SNEGSKA (reference sequence). CDR3 amino acids: CSARTSGGSNTEAFF. CDR3 nucleotides: TGCAGTGCTAGAACGAGCGGGGGCTCGAACACTGAAGCTTTCTTT.

This clonotype was counted at least ten times. The CDR3 bases are TGCAGTGCTAGACTAGATAGATACAATGAGCAGTTCTTC. Its protein product is CSARLDRYNEQFF. V is TRBV20-1 and J is TRBJ2-1; D is unclear. This CDR3 comprises 13 residues. V shed 2 bases and J shed 4 bases, with 9 bases lying between them. Germline V gene sequence: CDR1 DFQATT, CDR2 SNEGSKA (reference sequence).

This chain connects TRBV7-2 to TRBJ2-1, with 9 bases aligning to TRBD2. This CDR3 is 16 amino acids long. The V segment lost 4 bases and the J segment 2 bases; nucleotides outside the gene matches: 6. Germline CDR1 SGHTA, CDR2 FQGNSA. The CDR3 sequence: CASSYPLAGTYNEQFF. The CDR3 coding sequence is TGTGCCAGCAGCTATCCTCTAGCGGGGACCTACAATGAGCAGTTCTTC.

The rearrangement links TRBV20-1 to TRBJ2-3; TRBD2 aligns across 7 bases. Germline V lookup: CDR1 DFQATT, CDR2 SNEGSKA (reference sequence). The CDR3 is 14 amino acids. J was trimmed by 3 bases and V by 1 base; bases with no gene match: 4. CDR3 loop: CSARVASGTDTQYF. The CDR3 nucleotides are TGCAGTGCTAGAGTGGCTAGCGGAACAGATACGCAGTATTTT.

The genes are TRBV11-1 and TRBJ2-2; 9 bases match TRBD2. Germline loops: CDR1 SGHAT, CDR2 FQDESV (reference sequence). This CDR3 comprises 16 residues. V was pared by 4 bases and J by 2 bases, with 5 bases of the junction left unmatched. The CDR3 DNA reads as TGTGCCAGCAGCTGGCACCTAGCGGGAAACACCGGGGAGCTGTTTTTT. This gives the protein CASSWHLAGNTGELFF.

The chain joins TRBV4-1 to TRBJ2-1; TRBD2 aligns across 8 bases. The CDR3 runs to 16 residues. The V gene end was trimmed by 4 bases and the J gene end by 7 bases; junction bases not matched to a gene: 12. Per germline, CDR1 MGHRA and CDR2 YSYEKL. The CDR3 reads CASSPFKREHSNEQFF. CDR3 nucleotide sequence: TGCGCCAGCAGCCCTTTCAAGCGGGAGCATTCAAATGAGCAGTTCTTC.

This clonotype was detected a few times. The V gene is TRBV6-1, the J gene TRBJ2-3; 7 bases fit TRBD2. CDR3 length: 17 amino acids. V lost 6 bases and J lost 2; bases outside the gene matches: 14. Germline V gene sequence: CDR1 MNHNS, CDR2 SASEGT. The CDR3 sequence is CASSQISPSGSTDTQYF. CDR3 coding DNA: TGTGCCAGCAGCCAAATATCCCCTAGCGGATCCACAGATACGCAGTATTTT.

This clonotype was observed many times. The rearrangement uses TRBV11-3 and TRBJ2-1, with D unresolved. The CDR3 is 13 residues long. V was clipped by 1 base and J by 8 bases, with 9 bases between them. Germline-derived CDR1 and CDR2 are SGHNT and YENEEA. DNA of the CDR3: TGTGCCAGCAGCTTAGGCGGTGACTATGAGCAGTTCTTC. It encodes CASSLGGDYEQFF.

The gene calls are TRBV4-1 and TRBJ2-7; 8 bases line up with TRBD1. After removal of 3 bases from V and 3 bases from J, the junction contained 7 bases not matched to a gene. Germline assignment: CDR1 MGHRA and CDR2 YSYEKL. CDR3 length: 15 residues. In nucleotides, the CDR3 is TGCGCCAGCAGCCAGCCGCCCAGGGGGCTCTACGAGCAGTACTTC. The encoded protein is CASSQPPRGLYEQYF.

This clonotype was detected many times. The V call is TRBV10-3, the J call TRBJ2-1; tentative D call: TRBD2 (5 bases). The CDR3 consists of 15 residues. Germline CDR1 ENHRY, CDR2 SYGVKD. The germline V and J ends were trimmed by 3 bases and 0 bases, with 9 bases remaining between them. Here the CDR3 DNA reads TGTGCCATCAGTGATAACGAGGGCTCCTACAATGAGCAGTTCTTC. Amino acids: CAISDNEGSYNEQFF.

The chain couples TRBV6-5 to TRBJ2-2, with D maybe TRBD2 (5 bases). V dropped 0 bases and J dropped 6 bases, with 11 bases sitting between them. Germline CDR1 and CDR2: MNHEY and SVGAGI. This CDR3 comprises 15 residues. CDR3 DNA sequence: TGTGCCAGCAGTTACTCGATGGGAGTTCCCGGGGAGCTGTTTTTT. Protein: CASSYSMGVPGELFF.